In this sample, the clone carrying this T cell receptor beta chain turned up many times. Its specificity is not known. This entry belongs to a study of regulatory T cells in long-lasting Graves disease. Study-level points and caveats: TRBV28 was favored in persistent disease, as were TRBJ1-2 and TRBJ2-5. Rather than thyroid tissue, only peripheral blood underwent study.

The germline gives CDR1 SGHTA, CDR2 FQGTGA. The J segment lost 4 bases and the V segment lost 5 bases, leaving 8 bases of the junction unmatched. This CDR3 comprises 17 residues. HTBI primers from iRepertoire and Arm-PCR of CDR3 regions yielded the TCR beta libraries. TCRdb processed the multiplex PCR reads anew with MiXCR; each CDR3 protein has one entry. This sample yields about 220,000 distinct CDR3 sequences, of which about 19% are seen a single time; approximately 12% belongs to the top ten. Time point noted: newly diagnosed GD, antithyroid drugs for less than 3 months. RNA from PBMCs was the source of the TCR library. By American Thyroid Association guidelines, Graves' disease was diagnosed in the cohort. This sample was also put to use in a study of T cells in Graves' hyperthyroidism and ophthalmopathy.

The clonotype originates from a woman aged 25 to 39 with Graves disease. The chain links TRBV7-3 to TRBJ2-2; 12 nucleotides align to TRBD1. The specimen comprised peripheral blood mononuclear cells (PBMCs), sampled at new diagnosis, from a patient treated with antithyroid drugs. The CDR3 DNA sequence: TGTGCCAGCAGCCAAACGGGACAGGGGGCTGTCACCGGGGAGCTGTTTTTT. Its translation: CASSQTGQGAVTGELFF.